The 8 T cell receptor beta chains reported below all come from one sample, sequenced in a study of blood T cell repertoires in COVID-19. The repertoire was sequenced with immunoSEQ multiplex PCR; TCRdb's copy has only in-frame clones and lacks some. This table has 90,000 or so clones, about 90% appearing once. What was sequenced was peripheral blood. The receptors come from a human donor in a cohort sampled during active COVID-19.

The genes are TRBV24-1 and TRBJ2-7; possible D gene TRBD1, 5 bases. V was clipped by 1 base and J by 5 bases, with 8 bases between them. The CDR3 has 13 residues. Germline V gene sequence: CDR1 KGHDR, CDR2 SFDVKD. CDR3 sequence reads: CATSDFQGHEQYF. The CDR3 DNA sequence: TGTGCCACCAGTGATTTCCAGGGCCACGAGCAGTACTTC.

This CDR3 is CASSLSEYGYTF. CDR3 sequence (DNA): TGTGCCAGCAGTTTAAGCGAGTATGGCTACACCTTC. V usage is TRBV12-3 or TRBV12-4 and J usage is TRBJ1-2; D gene uncertain. The CDR3 totals 12 residues. Trimming shortened V by 2 bases and J by 5 bases, and 6 bases separated the two germline ends.

The chain couples TRBV19 to TRBJ2-2, with TRBD2 matching over 10 bases. Germline CDR1 reads LNHDA; CDR2 reads SQIVND (reference sequence). With V trimmed by 8 bases and J by 5 bases, 5 bases remained unmatched. The CDR3 covers 14 residues. CDR3 nucleotides: TGTGCCAGTCGGACTAGCGGTGGAACCGGGGAGCTGTTTTTT. Its translation is CASRTSGGTGELFF. Looking up the rest from reference TRBV19 and TRBJ2-2 gives the full variable domain: DGGITQSPKYLFRKEGQNVTLSCEQNLNHDAMYWYRQDPGQGLRLIYYSQIVNDFQKGDIAEGYSVSREKKESFPLTVTSAQKNPTAFYLCASRTSGGTGELFFGEGSRLTVL.

This chain's CDR3 is CASTSPPGLYEQYF. As DNA, the CDR3 is TGTGCCAGCACCTCACCCCCAGGGCTTTACGAGCAGTACTTC. The gene calls are TRBV2 and TRBJ2-7, with D possibly being TRBD1 (5 bases). This CDR3 is 14 amino acids long. V lost 7 bases and J lost 4, with 17 bases in between. Germline V gene data show CDR1 as SNHLY and CDR2 as FYNNEI.

V gene TRBV19 combines with J gene TRBJ2-2; unclear D gene. The CDR3 is 13 amino acids. V lost 4 bases, J lost 5 bases, and 8 bases lay in between. CDR1 LNHDA and CDR2 SQIVND come from the germline V gene (reference sequence). In DNA, the CDR3 is TGTGCCAGTAGTACCGCCGGGACCGGGGAGCTGTTTTTT. This translates into CASSTAGTGELFF.

This clone occurred a few times. The genes are TRBV7-9 and TRBJ2-3; D ambiguous. V gave up 3 bases and J gave up 2 bases, with 9 bases separating them. The CDR3 has 14 amino acids. The germline V gene has CDR1 SEHNR and CDR2 FQNEAQ (reference sequence). The CDR3: CASSFDSYTDTQYF. The CDR3 bases are TGTGCCAGCAGCTTCGACTCGTACACAGATACGCAGTATTTT.

This chain joins TRBV7-2 and TRBJ1-2; D call uncertain. V lost 5 bases to trimming and J lost 4 bases, with 14 bases between them. The CDR3 extends over 14 amino acids. Germline lookup yields CDR1 SGHTA and CDR2 FQGNSA. CDR3 coding DNA: TGTGCCAGCAGCCCCTCGGAGGGTGTCTATGGCTACACCTTC. Amino acids: CASSPSEGVYGYTF.

The chain carries TRBV6-6 and TRBJ1-1; 7 bases line up with TRBD1. The CDR3 runs 16 residues. Germline V gives CDR1 MNHNY, CDR2 SVGAGI (reference sequence). The J segment lost 0 bases and the V segment lost 4 bases, leaving 8 bases of the junction unmatched. CDR3 coding DNA: TGTGCCAGCAGTTTACCGGGACAGAGAATGAACACTGAAGCTTTCTTT. It encodes CASSLPGQRMNTEAFF.